This entry features one T cell receptor beta chain sequence. Its antigen is not known. These data originate in a study of T cell responses to AZD1222 COVID-19 vaccine. Study outcomes and limitations: No repertoire was sampled before or during the peak T cell response, only after it. Most donors were white British and more were female, and clonal diversity was possibly underestimated. Compared with day 0, the breadth and depth of the Spike-specific TCR repertoire rose significantly after two doses of AZD1222.

The junction had 18 bases not matched to a gene; V was cut back by 5 bases and J by 8 bases. The length of the CDR3 is 16 residues. Germline loops: CDR1 SGHRS, CDR2 YFSETQ. Clones were sequenced by immunoSEQ multiplex PCR, and TCRdb holds only the in-frame ones, with some missing. This sample yields approximately 160,000 clones, of which roughly 94% are seen a single time; around 1% belongs to the top ten. Whether given at about 4 or about 12 weeks, second doses were pooled. The clonotype originates from an adult who received the AZD1222 COVID-19 vaccine. The chain employs TRBV5-1 and TRBJ1-2; 7 bases map to TRBD1. The sample consisted of peripheral blood, taken 28 days after the second AZD1222 dose. The chain's CDR3 is CASRFGAGGSSEGYTF. For the CDR3, the DNA is TGCGCCAGCAGGTTCGGGGCAGGGGGAAGCTCGGAAGGCTACACCTTC.